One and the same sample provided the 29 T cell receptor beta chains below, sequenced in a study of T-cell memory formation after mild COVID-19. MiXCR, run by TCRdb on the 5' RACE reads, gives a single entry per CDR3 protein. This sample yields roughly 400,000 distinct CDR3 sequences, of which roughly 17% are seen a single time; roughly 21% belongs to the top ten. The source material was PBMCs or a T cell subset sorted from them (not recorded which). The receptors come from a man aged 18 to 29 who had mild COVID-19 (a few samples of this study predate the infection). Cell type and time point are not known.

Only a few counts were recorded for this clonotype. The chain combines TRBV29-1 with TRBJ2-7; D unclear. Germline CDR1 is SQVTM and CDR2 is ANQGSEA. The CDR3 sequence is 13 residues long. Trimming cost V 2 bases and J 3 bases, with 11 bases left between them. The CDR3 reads CSVEIGPVYEQYF. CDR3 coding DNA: TGCAGCGTTGAAATCGGGCCAGTCTACGAGCAGTACTTC.

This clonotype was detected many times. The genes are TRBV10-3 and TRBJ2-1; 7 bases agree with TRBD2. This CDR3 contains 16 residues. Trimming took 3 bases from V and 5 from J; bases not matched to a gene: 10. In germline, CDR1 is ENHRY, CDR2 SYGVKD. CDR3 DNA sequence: TGTGCCATCAGTGATGAAGGCGGGGGAATCAACAATGAGCAGTTCTTC. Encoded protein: CAISDEGGGINNEQFF.

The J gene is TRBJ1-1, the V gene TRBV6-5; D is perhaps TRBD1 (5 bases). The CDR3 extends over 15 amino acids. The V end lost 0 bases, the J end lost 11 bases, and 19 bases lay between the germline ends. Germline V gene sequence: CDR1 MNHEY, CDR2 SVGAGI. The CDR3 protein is CASSYSSRGSLGAFF. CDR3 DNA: TGTGCCAGCAGTTACTCGAGTAGGGGTAGTCTAGGGGCTTTCTTT.

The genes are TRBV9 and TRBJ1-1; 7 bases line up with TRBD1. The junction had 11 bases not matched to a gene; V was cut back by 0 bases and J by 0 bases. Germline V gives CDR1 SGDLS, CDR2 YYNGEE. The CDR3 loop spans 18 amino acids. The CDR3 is CASSVGPGTDIMNTEAFF. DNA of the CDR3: TGTGCCAGCAGCGTAGGTCCCGGGACAGACATCATGAACACTGAAGCTTTCTTT.

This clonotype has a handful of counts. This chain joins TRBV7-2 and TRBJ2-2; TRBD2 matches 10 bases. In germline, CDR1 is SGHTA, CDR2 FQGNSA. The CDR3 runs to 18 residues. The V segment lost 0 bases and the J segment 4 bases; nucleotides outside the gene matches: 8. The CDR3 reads CASSLAPTSGALTGELFF. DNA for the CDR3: TGTGCCAGCAGCTTAGCGCCAACTAGCGGGGCACTCACCGGGGAGCTGTTTTTT.

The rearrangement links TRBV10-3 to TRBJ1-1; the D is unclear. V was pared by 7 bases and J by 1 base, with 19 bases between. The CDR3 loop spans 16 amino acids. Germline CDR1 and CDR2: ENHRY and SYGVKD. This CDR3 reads CAINLDGEWGNTEAFF. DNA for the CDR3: TGTGCCATCAATTTGGACGGAGAGTGGGGGAACACTGAAGCTTTCTTT.

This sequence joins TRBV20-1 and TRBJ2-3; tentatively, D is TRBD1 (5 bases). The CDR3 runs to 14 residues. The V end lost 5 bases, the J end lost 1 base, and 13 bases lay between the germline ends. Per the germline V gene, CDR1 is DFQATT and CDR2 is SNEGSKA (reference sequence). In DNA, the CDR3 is TGCAGTGCTCCGGACACCGGAGGCACAGATACGCAGTATTTT. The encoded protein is CSAPDTGGTDTQYF.

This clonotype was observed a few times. The CDR3 nucleotides read TGCAGTGCTAGAGATGTCAAGGACGGGAGCTCCTATAATTCACCCCTCCACTTT. Protein: CSARDVKDGSSYNSPLHF. This rearrangement joins TRBV20-1 to TRBJ1-6; D is uncertain. Per germline, CDR1 DFQATT and CDR2 SNEGSKA (reference sequence). This CDR3 comprises 18 residues. V lost 0 bases and J lost 0, with 15 bases in between.

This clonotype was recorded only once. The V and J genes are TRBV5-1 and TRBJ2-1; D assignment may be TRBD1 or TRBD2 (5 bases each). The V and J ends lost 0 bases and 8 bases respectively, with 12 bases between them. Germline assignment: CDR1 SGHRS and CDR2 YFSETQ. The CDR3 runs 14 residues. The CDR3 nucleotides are TGCGCCAGCAGCTTGGGCCGGGGCCGGGATGAGCAGTTCTTC. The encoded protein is CASSLGRGRDEQFF. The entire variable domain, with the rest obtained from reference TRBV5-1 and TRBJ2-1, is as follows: KAGVTQTPRYLIKTRGQQVTLSCSPISGHRSVSWYQQTPGQGLQFLFEYFSETQRNKGNFPGRFSGRQFSNSRSEMNVSTLELGDSALYLCASSLGRGRDEQFFGPGTRLTVL.

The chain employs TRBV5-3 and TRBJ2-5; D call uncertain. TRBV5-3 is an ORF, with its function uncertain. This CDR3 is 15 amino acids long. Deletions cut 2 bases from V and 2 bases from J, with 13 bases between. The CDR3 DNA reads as TGTGCCAGAAGCTTTGGTAGGGTTCGTCAAGAGACCCAGTACTTC. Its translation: CARSFGRVRQETQYF.

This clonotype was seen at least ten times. CDR3 amino acids: CASSPNRAGSYEQYF. The CDR3 bases are TGCGCCAGCAGCCCAAACCGTGCGGGAAGCTACGAGCAGTACTTC. The V and J genes are TRBV4-3 and TRBJ2-7; possible D gene TRBD2, 6 bases. Germline assignment: CDR1 LGHNA and CDR2 YSLEER. CDR3 length: 15 amino acids. The V end was cut by 4 bases, the J end by 3 bases, with 16 bases between.

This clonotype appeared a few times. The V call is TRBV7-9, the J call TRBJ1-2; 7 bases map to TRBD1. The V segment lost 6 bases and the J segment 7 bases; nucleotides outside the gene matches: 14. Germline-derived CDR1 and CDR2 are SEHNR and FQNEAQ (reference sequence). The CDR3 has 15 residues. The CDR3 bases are TGTGCCAGCAGTCGCCGCCGGGAGGGGGCTGCTGGCTACACCTTC. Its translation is CASSRRREGAAGYTF.

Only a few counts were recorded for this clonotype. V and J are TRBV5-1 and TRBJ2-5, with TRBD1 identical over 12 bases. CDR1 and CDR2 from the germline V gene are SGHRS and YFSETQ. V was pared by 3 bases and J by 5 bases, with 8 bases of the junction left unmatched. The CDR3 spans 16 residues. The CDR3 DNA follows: TGCGCCAGCAGCTCCGGGACAGGGGGCTGGGGGGAGACCCAGTACTTC. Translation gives CASSSGTGGWGETQYF. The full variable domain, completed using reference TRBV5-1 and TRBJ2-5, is KAGVTQTPRYLIKTRGQQVTLSCSPISGHRSVSWYQQTPGQGLQFLFEYFSETQRNKGNFPGRFSGRQFSNSRSEMNVSTLELGDSALYLCASSSGTGGWGETQYFGPGTRLLVL.

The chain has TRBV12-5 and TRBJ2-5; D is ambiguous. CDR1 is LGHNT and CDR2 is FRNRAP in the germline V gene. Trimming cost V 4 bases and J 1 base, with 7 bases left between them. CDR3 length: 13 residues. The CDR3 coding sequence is TGTGCTAGTGGTTGGCCCAGCCAAGAGACCCAGTACTTC. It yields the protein CASGWPSQETQYF.

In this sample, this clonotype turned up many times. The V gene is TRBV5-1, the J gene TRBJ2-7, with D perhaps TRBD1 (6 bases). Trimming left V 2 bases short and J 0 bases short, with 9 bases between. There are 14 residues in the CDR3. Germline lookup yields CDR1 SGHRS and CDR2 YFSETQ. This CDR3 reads CASSFDRTSYEQYF. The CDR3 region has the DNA TGCGCCAGCAGCTTCGACAGGACCTCCTACGAGCAGTACTTC.

CDR3 in DNA: TGCGCCAGCAGCCAAGAGGGGCAGTATGGAAACACCATATATTTT. Its translation is CASSQEGQYGNTIYF. This sequence joins TRBV4-1 and TRBJ1-3, with D tentatively TRBD1 (5 bases). The length of the CDR3 is 15 residues. CDR1 and CDR2 from the germline V gene are MGHRA and YSYEKL. V was cut by 0 bases and J by 3 bases, with 9 bases left in between.

The CDR3: CSARGTGNPHEQYV. DNA of the CDR3: TGCAGTGCTAGGGGGACAGGGAATCCCCACGAGCAGTACGTC. The chain links TRBV20-1 to TRBJ2-7; the match to TRBD1 covers 9 bases. The CDR3 is 14 amino acids. Germline values: CDR1 DFQATT, CDR2 SNEGSKA (reference sequence). V lost 3 bases and J lost 5; bases outside the gene matches: 8.

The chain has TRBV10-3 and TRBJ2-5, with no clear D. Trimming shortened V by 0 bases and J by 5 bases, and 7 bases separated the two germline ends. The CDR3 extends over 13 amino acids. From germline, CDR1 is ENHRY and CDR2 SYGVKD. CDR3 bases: TGTGCCATCAGTGAGTCAGGGTGGGAGACCCAGTACTTC. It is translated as CAISESGWETQYF.

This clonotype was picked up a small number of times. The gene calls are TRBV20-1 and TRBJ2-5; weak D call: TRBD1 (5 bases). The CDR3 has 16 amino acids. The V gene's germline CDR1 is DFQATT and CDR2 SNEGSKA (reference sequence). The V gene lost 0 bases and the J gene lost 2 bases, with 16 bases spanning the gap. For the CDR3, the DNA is TGCAGTGCTAGAGATATGAGTAGGGGCCTACAAGAGACCCAGTACTTC. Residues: CSARDMSRGLQETQYF.

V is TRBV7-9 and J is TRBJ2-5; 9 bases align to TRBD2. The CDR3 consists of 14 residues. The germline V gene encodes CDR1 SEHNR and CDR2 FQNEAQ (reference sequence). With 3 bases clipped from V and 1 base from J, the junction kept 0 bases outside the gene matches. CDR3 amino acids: CASSFSGSQETQYF. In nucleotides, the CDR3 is TGTGCCAGCAGCTTTAGCGGGAGCCAAGAGACCCAGTACTTC.

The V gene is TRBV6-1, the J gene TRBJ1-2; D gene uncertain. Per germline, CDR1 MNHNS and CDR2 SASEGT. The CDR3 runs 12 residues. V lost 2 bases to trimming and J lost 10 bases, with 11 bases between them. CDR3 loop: CASSEWAGVYTF. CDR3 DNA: TGTGCCAGCAGTGAATGGGCTGGGGTCTACACCTTC.

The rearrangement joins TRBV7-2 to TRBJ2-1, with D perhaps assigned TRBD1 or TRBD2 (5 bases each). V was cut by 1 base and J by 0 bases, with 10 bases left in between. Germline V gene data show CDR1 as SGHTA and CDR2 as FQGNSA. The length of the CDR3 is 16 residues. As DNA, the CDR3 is TGTGCCAGCAGCTTAGACGGGACGAGCTCCTACAATGAGCAGTTCTTC. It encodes CASSLDGTSSYNEQFF.

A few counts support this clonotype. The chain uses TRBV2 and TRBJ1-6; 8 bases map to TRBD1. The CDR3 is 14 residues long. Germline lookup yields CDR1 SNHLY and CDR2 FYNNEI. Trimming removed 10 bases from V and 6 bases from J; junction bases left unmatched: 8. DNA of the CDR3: TGTGCCATCAGGGGGACAGGACCTAATTCACCCCTCCACTTT. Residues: CAIRGTGPNSPLHF. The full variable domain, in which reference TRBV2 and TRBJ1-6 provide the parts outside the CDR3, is EPEVTQTPSHQVTQMGQEVILRCVPISNHLYFYWYRQILGQKVEFLVSFYNNEISEKSEIFDDQFSVERPDGSNFTLKIRSTKLEDSAMYFCAIRGTGPNSPLHFGNGTRLTVT.

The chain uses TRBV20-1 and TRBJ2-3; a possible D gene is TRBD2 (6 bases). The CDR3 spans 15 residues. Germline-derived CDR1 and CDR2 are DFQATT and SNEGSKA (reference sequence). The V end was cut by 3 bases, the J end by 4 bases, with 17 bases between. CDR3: CSASPIGEAADTQYF. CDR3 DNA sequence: TGCAGTGCTAGTCCCATCGGGGAGGCCGCAGATACGCAGTATTTT.

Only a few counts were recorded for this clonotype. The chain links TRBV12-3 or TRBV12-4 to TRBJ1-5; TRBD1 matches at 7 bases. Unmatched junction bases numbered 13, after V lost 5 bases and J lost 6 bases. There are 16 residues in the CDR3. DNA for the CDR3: TGTGCCAGCAGTACTCTTGCCGGGACAGTTGGTCAGCCCCAGCATTTT. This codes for CASSTLAGTVGQPQHF.

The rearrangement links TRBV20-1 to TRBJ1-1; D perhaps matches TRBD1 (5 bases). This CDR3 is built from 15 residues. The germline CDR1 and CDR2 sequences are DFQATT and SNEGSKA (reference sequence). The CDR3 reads CSSWTRGEGNTEAFF. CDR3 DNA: TGCTCCTCATGGACAAGGGGCGAGGGGAACACTGAAGCTTTCTTT.

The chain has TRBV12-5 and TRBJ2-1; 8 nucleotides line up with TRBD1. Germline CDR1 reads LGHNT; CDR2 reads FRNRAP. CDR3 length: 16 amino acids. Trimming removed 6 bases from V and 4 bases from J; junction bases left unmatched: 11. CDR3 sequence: CASGLTGTGLYNEQFF. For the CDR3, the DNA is TGTGCTAGTGGACTCACCGGGACAGGCCTTTACAATGAGCAGTTCTTC. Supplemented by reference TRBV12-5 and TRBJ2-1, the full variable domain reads DARVTQTPRHKVTEMGQEVTMRCQPILGHNTVFWYRQTMMQGLELLAYFRNRAPLDDSGMPKDRFSAEMPDATLATLKIQPSEPRDSAVYFCASGLTGTGLYNEQFFGPGTRLTVL.

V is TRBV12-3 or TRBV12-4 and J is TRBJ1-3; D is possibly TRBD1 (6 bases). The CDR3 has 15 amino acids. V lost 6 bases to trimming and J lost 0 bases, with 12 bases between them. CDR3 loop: CASSRDTFSGNTIYF. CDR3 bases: TGTGCCAGCAGCCGGGACACTTTCTCTGGAAACACCATATATTTT.

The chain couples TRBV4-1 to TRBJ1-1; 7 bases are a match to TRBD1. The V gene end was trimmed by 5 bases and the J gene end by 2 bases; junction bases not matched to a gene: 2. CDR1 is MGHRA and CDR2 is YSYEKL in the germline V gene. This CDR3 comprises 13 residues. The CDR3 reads CASSDRENTEAFF. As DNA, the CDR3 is TGCGCCAGCAGCGACAGGGAAAACACTGAAGCTTTCTTT.